Listed here are 31 T cell receptor beta chains from one sample, sequenced in a study of blood T cell repertoires in COVID-19. Clones were read by immunoSEQ multiplex PCR, and TCRdb kept only the in-frame ones, dropping some. This sample yields over 70,000 clones, of which around 90% are seen a single time; 11% belongs to the top ten. The sample consisted of peripheral blood. The source is a man older than 75 with acute or convalescent COVID-19.

In DNA form, the CDR3 reads TGTGCCAGCTCACCACCGGGACAGGGGGCTCTTTCACCCCTCCACTTT. Translating it yields CASSPPGQGALSPLHF. V is TRBV18 and J is TRBJ1-6; 12 nucleotides agree with TRBD1. Per germline, CDR1 KGHSH and CDR2 LQKENI. The trim removed 0 bases at V and 9 bases at J, leaving 3 bases unmatched. The CDR3 runs 16 residues.

The gene calls are TRBV5-6 and TRBJ2-7; unclear D gene. Trimming stripped 0 bases from V and 3 bases from J, with 10 bases between. The length of the CDR3 is 14 residues. Germline V lookup: CDR1 SGHDT, CDR2 YYEEEE. CDR3 sequence: CASSLGQNLYEQYF. The CDR3 DNA reads as TGTGCCAGCAGCTTGGGCCAGAACCTCTACGAGCAGTACTTC.

The chain links TRBV28 to TRBJ1-3; 9 positions match TRBD1. The CDR3 length is 18 residues. V shed 4 bases, J shed 11 bases, and the junction held 21 bases outside the gene matches. The germline V gene has CDR1 MDHEN and CDR2 SYDVKM. CDR3 sequence: CASSSWGQGQGKLKAIYF. The CDR3 DNA is TGTGCCAGCAGTTCTTGGGGCCAAGGACAGGGGAAATTGAAAGCCATATATTTT.

As concerns this clone: The junction differs from germline at one of its ends, possibly a read error. The rearrangement uses TRBV10-2 and TRBJ1-2; no reliable D call. The germline V gene encodes CDR1 WSHSY and CDR2 SAAADI. The CDR3 runs 14 residues. Written as DNA, the CDR3 is TGCGTCAGCAGTGAGTTCCGGGCTAACTATGGCTACACCTTC. Protein product: CVSSEFRANYGYTF.

The V gene is TRBV10-2, the J gene TRBJ2-1; 12 bases agree with TRBD2. The V and J ends lost 6 bases and 0 bases, in that order; junction bases with no gene match: 9. Germline assignment: CDR1 WSHSY and CDR2 SAAADI. CDR3 size: 18 residues. CDR3 residues: CASSNGLAGGFSYNEQFF. In DNA, the CDR3 is TGCGCCAGCAGCAACGGGCTAGCGGGGGGGTTCTCCTACAATGAGCAGTTCTTC.

This clone was recorded once. The rearrangement joins TRBV5-1 to TRBJ2-5; tentatively, D is TRBD1 (6 bases). The CDR3 has 14 residues. V lost 4 bases and J 2 bases, leaving 12 bases between the germline ends. Germline loops: CDR1 SGHRS, CDR2 YFSETQ. The CDR3 is CASSPGQLQETQYF. The CDR3 DNA sequence: TGCGCCAGCAGCCCCGGACAGTTACAAGAGACCCAGTACTTC.

This chain connects TRBV11-2 to TRBJ1-2, with 7 bases that match TRBD1. V lost 1 base and J lost 4; bases outside the gene matches: 9. The germline V gene has CDR1 SGHAT and CDR2 FQNNGV. CDR3 length equals 16 residues. CDR3 residues: CASSLGGSGGIYGYTF. Here the CDR3 DNA reads TGTGCCAGCAGCTTAGGAGGGTCAGGGGGGATCTATGGCTACACCTTC.

This rearrangement joins TRBV7-9 to TRBJ1-4; D is unresolved. V was trimmed by 3 bases and J by 6 bases, leaving 11 bases between them. This CDR3 contains 14 residues. Germline CDR1 SEHNR, CDR2 FQNEAQ (reference sequence). CDR3 in amino acids: CASSFAGEDEKLFF. The DNA for the CDR3 is TGTGCCAGCAGCTTCGCCGGGGAAGATGAAAAACTGTTTTTT.

The chain couples TRBV7-6 to TRBJ2-3; the D gene is possibly TRBD2 (5 bases). Per the germline V gene, CDR1 is SGHVS and CDR2 is FNYEAQ. This CDR3 contains 19 residues. Trimming pared 0 bases from V and 8 bases from J, leaving 27 bases between. CDR3 nucleotide sequence: TGTGCCAGCAGCTTAGCGGGTCTGGGAGAAACAAACGATGGTAGTACGCAGTATTTT. Protein product: CASSLAGLGETNDGSTQYF.

The chain uses TRBV4-1 and TRBJ2-2, with D perhaps matching TRBD2 (5 bases). The CDR3 spans 16 residues. Germline V CDR1 and CDR2: MGHRA, YSYEKL. V lost 0 bases and J 2 bases, leaving 10 bases between the germline ends. CDR3 sequence reads: CASSQESLVNTGELFF. In nucleotides, the CDR3 is TGCGCCAGCAGCCAAGAATCACTAGTTAACACCGGGGAGCTGTTTTTT.

CDR3 sequence: CASSLVAGGGNNEQFF. The CDR3 DNA reads as TGCGCCAGCAGCTTGGTTGCTGGCGGGGGAAACAATGAGCAGTTCTTC. The rearrangement links TRBV5-1 to TRBJ2-1, with 7 bases that match TRBD2. V shed 0 bases and J 5 bases; nucleotides not matched to a gene: 8. The CDR3 has 16 amino acids. CDR1 and CDR2 (germline): SGHRS, YFSETQ.

V usage is TRBV5-1 and J usage is TRBJ2-1; TRBD2 matches 10 bases. This CDR3 region has 14 residues. The V gene's germline CDR1 is SGHRS and CDR2 YFSETQ. With 2 bases clipped from V and 9 bases from J, the junction kept 5 bases outside the gene matches. CDR3 in amino acids: CASSFLAGASEQFF. In DNA, the CDR3 is TGCGCCAGCAGCTTCCTAGCGGGGGCCAGTGAGCAGTTCTTC.

The chain uses TRBV30 and TRBJ1-6; 9 nucleotides agree with TRBD1. Looked up from germline, CDR1 is GTSNPN and CDR2 is SVGIG (reference sequence). The CDR3 extends over 12 amino acids. After removal of 5 bases from V and 9 bases from J, the junction contained 2 bases not matched to a gene. CDR3 nucleotides: TGTGCCTGGGAGGACAGGGGTTCACCCCTCCACTTT. Protein product: CAWEDRGSPLHF.

This rearrangement joins TRBV5-1 to TRBJ1-1; TRBD1 matches at 10 bases. J lost 3 bases, V lost 3 bases, and 5 bases had no gene match. Germline values: CDR1 SGHRS, CDR2 YFSETQ. The CDR3 has 15 amino acids. DNA of the CDR3: TGCGCCAGCAGCTGGACAGGGGGATCGGACACTGAAGCTTTCTTT. This sequence encodes CASSWTGGSDTEAFF.

The chain is built from TRBV18 and TRBJ1-6, with D possibly TRBD1 on 5 matching bases. The CDR3 has 15 residues. Trimming removed 1 base at V and 7 bases at J, with 11 bases between. Germline V gene lookup returns CDR1 KGHSH and CDR2 LQKENI. The CDR3 sequence is CASSPLTGENSPLHF. The CDR3 coding sequence is TGTGCCAGCTCACCACTTACAGGAGAGAATTCACCCCTCCACTTT.

The rearrangement links TRBV11-2 to TRBJ1-1, with D perhaps TRBD1 (6 bases). CDR1 and CDR2 from the germline V gene are SGHAT and FQNNGV. Trimming removed 6 bases from V and 1 base from J, with 9 bases in between. There are 13 residues in the CDR3. The DNA of the CDR3 is TGTGCCAGCAGACTACAGGGGAACACTGAAGCTTTCTTT. It codes for CASRLQGNTEAFF.

V is TRBV6-1 and J is TRBJ1-1, with TRBD1 matching over 11 bases. Germline trimming cut 2 bases from V and 4 bases from J; bases unmatched to any gene: 9. Germline-derived CDR1 and CDR2 are MNHNS and SASEGT. This CDR3 comprises 17 residues. CDR3 in amino acids: CASSEYGTGGISTEAFF. CDR3 in DNA: TGTGCCAGCAGTGAATACGGGACAGGGGGGATCAGCACTGAAGCTTTCTTT.

The chain is built from TRBV6-5 and TRBJ2-5, with TRBD2 matching 7 bases. The CDR3 consists of 14 residues. Germline CDR1 is MNHEY and CDR2 is SVGAGI. Trimming removed 4 bases from V and 2 bases from J; junction bases left unmatched: 4. CDR3 in DNA: TGTGCCAGCAGTTCCTCCGGGGGGCAAGAGACCCAGTACTTC. This encodes CASSSSGGQETQYF.

The chain recombines TRBV6-2 or TRBV6-3 with TRBJ1-5; TRBD1 is a possible D gene (5 bases). Germline CDR1 MNHEY, CDR2 SVGEGT. The CDR3 spans 18 residues. Trimming left V 2 bases short and J 7 bases short, with 24 bases between. CDR3 sequence (DNA): TGTGCCAGCAGTTACATCGCGACCGCAGGGCCCACGATGCAGCCCCAGCATTTT. It is translated as CASSYIATAGPTMQPQHF.

This clone was picked up a small number of times. The chain recombines TRBV5-8 with TRBJ1-4; D gene uncertain. Germline V lookup: CDR1 SGHTS, CDR2 YDEGEE. This CDR3 region has 17 residues. The V end lost 1 base, the J end lost 5 bases, and 18 bases lay between the germline ends. The CDR3 coding sequence is TGTGCCAGCAGCTTGTTTGGAGGCCCTACAGAAAATGAAAAACTGTTTTTT. Its translation is CASSLFGGPTENEKLFF.

J is TRBJ1-6 and V is TRBV19; TRBD1 aligns across 8 bases. V gave up 6 bases and J gave up 10 bases; unmatched junction bases: 11. The germline CDR1 and CDR2 sequences are LNHDA and SQIVND (reference sequence). CDR3 length: 15 amino acids. CDR3: CASRETGEGRSPLHF. The CDR3 DNA follows: TGTGCCAGTAGAGAGACAGGGGAGGGGCGGTCACCCCTCCACTTT.

The V call is TRBV5-1, the J call TRBJ1-5; 7 bases fit TRBD1. The V segment lost 4 bases and the J segment 3 bases; nucleotides outside the gene matches: 7. CDR3 length: 15 amino acids. Germline V gene data show CDR1 as SGHRS and CDR2 as YFSETQ. Here the CDR3 DNA reads TGCGCCAGCAGCACAACCGGGACAGCCAATCAGCCCCAGCATTTT. It is translated as CASSTTGTANQPQHF.

The rearrangement uses TRBV7-2 and TRBJ1-2; TRBD1 matches at 11 bases. V shed 5 bases, J shed 6 bases, and the junction held 11 bases outside the gene matches. The CDR3 consists of 16 residues. CDR1 SGHTA and CDR2 FQGNSA come from the germline V gene. CDR3 residues: CASSRLGQGARDGYTF. The CDR3 DNA follows: TGTGCCAGCAGCCGCCTAGGACAGGGGGCGAGGGATGGCTACACCTTC.

The chain uses TRBV9 and TRBJ1-5; a weak D match, TRBD1 (6 bases). Germline CDR1 reads SGDLS; CDR2 reads YYNGEE. Trimming removed 2 bases from V and 2 bases from J, with 11 bases in between. This CDR3 comprises 15 residues. The CDR3 reads CASSVGDMGNQPQHF. CDR3 bases: TGTGCCAGCAGCGTCGGGGACATGGGCAATCAGCCCCAGCATTTT. The variable domain in full, completed from reference TRBV9 and TRBJ1-5, reads DSGVTQTPKHLITATGQRVTLRCSPRSGDLSVYWYQQSLDQGLQFLIQYYNGEERAKGNILERFSAQQFPDLHSELNLSSLELGDSALYFCASSVGDMGNQPQHFGDGTRLSIL.

The CDR3 bases are TGCGCCAGCAGCTTGGACGGGGTAGGGAACTATGGCTACACCTTC. This translates into CASSLDGVGNYGYTF. The J gene is TRBJ1-2, the V gene TRBV5-1; D unclear. The CDR3 has 15 amino acids. CDR1 and CDR2 (germline): SGHRS, YFSETQ. Trimming stripped 0 bases from V and 2 bases from J, with 11 bases between.

The V call is TRBV5-5, the J call TRBJ1-1, with 8 bases identical to TRBD1. The CDR3 consists of 16 residues. The J segment lost 6 bases and the V segment lost 0 bases, leaving 10 bases of the junction unmatched. Germline CDR1 SGHKS, CDR2 YYEKEE (reference sequence). The DNA of the CDR3 is TGTGCCAGCAGCTTGGCCCAGGGGGCGCGAGGCGCTGAAGCTTTCTTT. The encoded protein is CASSLAQGARGAEAFF.

The rearrangement links TRBV2 to TRBJ2-3, with a possible D match to TRBD2 (6 bases). This CDR3 has 13 amino acids. Germline V gene data show CDR1 as SNHLY and CDR2 as FYNNEI. The V end was cut by 6 bases, the J end by 3 bases, with 10 bases between. DNA for the CDR3: TGTGCCAGCAGGGGCGGGACGACAGATACGCAGTATTTT. Encoded protein: CASRGGTTDTQYF.

The chain is built from TRBV19 and TRBJ1-2; no clear D gene. The ends were cut back, 7 bases at V and 6 bases at J, with 12 bases in the middle. Germline CDR1 LNHDA, CDR2 SQIVND (reference sequence). CDR3 length equals 12 residues. The DNA for the CDR3 is TGTGCCAGTATGGGGTCGGGGAATGGCTACACCTTC. It is translated as CASMGSGNGYTF. The whole variable domain, remainder taken from reference TRBV19 and TRBJ1-2, is DGGITQSPKYLFRKEGQNVTLSCEQNLNHDAMYWYRQDPGQGLRLIYYSQIVNDFQKGDIAEGYSVSREKKESFPLTVTSAQKNPTAFYLCASMGSGNGYTFGSGTRLTVV.

CDR3 sequence (DNA): TGTGCCAGCAGTTACCAAGGACATTCCACCTTC. As protein: CASSYQGHSTF. V gene TRBV6-5 combines with J gene TRBJ1-2, with D possibly TRBD1 on 5 matching bases. The CDR3 consists of 11 residues. Trimming removed 2 bases at V and 13 bases at J, with 11 bases between. Germline values: CDR1 MNHEY, CDR2 SVGAGI.

This clone was counted only a few times. The chain is built from TRBV2 and TRBJ2-7, with 10 bases lining up with TRBD1. CDR1 is SNHLY and CDR2 is FYNNEI in the germline V gene. This CDR3 region has 12 residues. The ends lost 11 bases at V and 7 bases at J; junction bases unmatched: 8. This CDR3 reads CAGYRDRGEQYF. The CDR3 region has the DNA TGTGCCGGCTACAGGGACAGGGGTGAGCAGTACTTC.

The chain combines TRBV3-1 (or the pseudogene TRBV3-2) with TRBJ1-3; 7 nucleotides align to TRBD1. CDR1 is LGHDT and CDR2 is YNNKEL in the germline V gene (reference sequence). CDR3 size: 17 residues. V shed 0 bases, J shed 1 base, and the junction held 6 bases outside the gene matches. CDR3 DNA: TGTGCCAGCAGCCAAGATACGGGGACAGTTTCTGGAAACACCATATATTTT. Its protein is CASSQDTGTVSGNTIYF.